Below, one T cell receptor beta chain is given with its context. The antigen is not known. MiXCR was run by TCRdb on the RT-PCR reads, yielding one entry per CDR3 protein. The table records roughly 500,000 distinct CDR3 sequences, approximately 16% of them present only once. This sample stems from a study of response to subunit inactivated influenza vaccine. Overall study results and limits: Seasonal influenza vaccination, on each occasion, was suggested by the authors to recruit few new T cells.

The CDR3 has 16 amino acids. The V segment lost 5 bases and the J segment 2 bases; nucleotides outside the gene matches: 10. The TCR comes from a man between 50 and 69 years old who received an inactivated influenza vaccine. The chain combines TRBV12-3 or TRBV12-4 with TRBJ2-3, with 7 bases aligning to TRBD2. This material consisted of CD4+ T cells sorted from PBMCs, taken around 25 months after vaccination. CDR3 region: CASSPPNSGNTDTQYF. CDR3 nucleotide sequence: TGTGCCAGCAGTCCCCCTAACAGCGGGAACACAGATACGCAGTATTTT.